Following are 9 T cell receptor beta chains from one sample sequenced in a study of blood T cells in healthy people across ages. Combining a sample-barcoded 5' primer with a J-beta primer mix, a second PCR ran for about 6 to 12 cycles. MiXCR, applied by TCRdb to the 5' RACE reads, yields one record per CDR3 protein. This sample has more than 1.4 million distinct CDR3 sequences, with around 39% found just once. Sequences were obtained from blood. The receptor source for this set is a woman between 18 and 30 years old in good health.

In its sample, this clonotype was seen a few times. This chain uses TRBV6-1 with TRBJ1-2; D is uncertain. This CDR3 comprises 15 residues. Looked up from germline, CDR1 is MNHNS and CDR2 is SASEGT. Trimming shortened V by 4 bases and J by 0 bases, and 12 bases separated the two germline ends. DNA of the CDR3: TGTGCCAGCAGTGCTCCCGACCGTGCTAACTATGGCTACACCTTC. As protein: CASSAPDRANYGYTF.

This sequence joins TRBV12-5 and TRBJ2-3; the D is unclear. V dropped 6 bases and J dropped 4 bases, with 8 bases sitting between them. The V gene's germline CDR1 is LGHNT and CDR2 FRNRAP. The CDR3 spans 12 residues. In nucleotides, the CDR3 is TGTGCTAGTGGCCTGTCCGCAGATACGCAGTATTTT. Translated, it gives CASGLSADTQYF.

The gene calls are TRBV20-1 and TRBJ2-2; 13 bases are a match to TRBD2. The V segment lost 0 bases and the J segment 2 bases; nucleotides outside the gene matches: 9. The CDR3 length is 19 residues. Per the germline V gene, CDR1 is DFQATT and CDR2 is SNEGSKA (reference sequence). CDR3 region: CSARDHGTSGNGNTGELFF. As DNA, the CDR3 is TGCAGTGCTAGAGATCACGGGACTAGCGGGAACGGCAACACCGGGGAGCTGTTTTTT.

The table lists this clonotype with a few counts. J is TRBJ2-3 and V is TRBV10-3, with no clear D. Germline V gene data show CDR1 as ENHRY and CDR2 as SYGVKD. The CDR3 is made up of 16 amino acids. V gave up 7 bases and J gave up 0 bases, with 17 bases separating them. The CDR3 DNA follows: TGTGCCATCAACGAAAAGCTTGCCGCTAGCACAGATACGCAGTATTTT. This gives the protein CAINEKLAASTDTQYF.

The chain has TRBV29-1 and TRBJ1-1, with 10 bases lining up with TRBD1. The ends lost 4 bases at V and 4 bases at J; junction bases unmatched: 6. Per germline, CDR1 SQVTM and CDR2 ANQGSEA. The length of the CDR3 is 14 residues. The CDR3 nucleotides are TGCAGCGTTGCTGCCGGGACAGGGGTCACTGAAGCTTTCTTT. Its protein product is CSVAAGTGVTEAFF.

CDR3 sequence reads: CSCLAGETQYF. CDR3 nucleotide sequence: TGCAGTTGCTTAGCGGGAGAGACCCAGTACTTC. V is TRBV20-1 and J is TRBJ2-5; 7 positions agree with TRBD2. This CDR3 is 11 amino acids long. With 8 bases clipped from V and 4 bases from J, the junction kept 4 bases outside the gene matches. Germline CDR1 DFQATT, CDR2 SNEGSKA (reference sequence).

This clonotype has more than one count but fewer than ten. The chain employs TRBV4-1 and TRBJ2-5; perhaps TRBD2 as D (7 bases). Per the germline V gene, CDR1 is MGHRA and CDR2 is YSYEKL. Trimming left V 6 bases short and J 4 bases short, with 18 bases between. The CDR3 consists of 15 residues. As DNA, the CDR3 is TGCGCCAGCAGAACAAGAGAGGGGGGGATAGAGACCCAGTACTTC. The encoded protein is CASRTREGGIETQYF.

The chain links TRBV20-1 to TRBJ2-1; TRBD2 matches at 8 bases. Germline CDR1 reads DFQATT; CDR2 reads SNEGSKA (reference sequence). This CDR3 spans 14 amino acids. Germline trimming cut 8 bases from V and 6 bases from J; bases unmatched to any gene: 12. CDR3 loop: CSSIRATSGNEQFF. CDR3 DNA: TGCAGTTCGATTCGGGCCACTAGCGGCAATGAGCAGTTCTTC.

In its sample, this clonotype was seen a few times. The gene calls are TRBV6-5 and TRBJ1-2, with 8 bases aligning to TRBD1. Germline CDR1 is MNHEY and CDR2 is SVGAGI. Trimming removed 6 bases from V and 4 bases from J; junction bases left unmatched: 4. The CDR3 totals 13 residues. CDR3 DNA: TGTGCCAGCAGACAGGGGGATCTCTATGGCTACACCTTC. It codes for CASRQGDLYGYTF.